This TCR beta chain was sequenced for a study of blood T cell repertoires in COVID-19. The wider study: Italy, Spain and the United States were the sources of the convalescent and acute COVID-19 samples. In each case, the material was cDNA or gDNA derived from T cells, B-cell-depleted T cells, or PBMCs.

Participant age was roughly 18 to 100 years, and participants resided in approximately 25 US areas. Cohort allocation depended upon clinical history that participants reported. The table came from immunoSEQ multiplex PCR; TCRdb's copy has only in-frame clones and leaves some out. Among more than 200,000 clones listed, 85% to 90% were seen once. This CDR3 contains 17 residues. V was pared by 3 bases and J by 5 bases, with 11 bases of the junction left unmatched. The germline V gene has CDR1 LNHDA and CDR2 SQIVND (reference sequence). Specimen: PBMCs or T cells enriched from blood (not recorded which). The chain employs TRBV19 and TRBJ2-1; 9 bases agree with TRBD2. The TCR sequence derives from a man in his forties or fifties who had recovered from COVID-19. This CDR3 reads CASSIRASGKVDNEQFF. In nucleotides, the CDR3 is TGTGCCAGTAGTATTCGTGCTAGCGGGAAAGTGGACAATGAGCAGTTCTTC. The full variable domain, its missing parts supplied by reference TRBV19 and TRBJ2-1, is DGGITQSPKYLFRKEGQNVTLSCEQNLNHDAMYWYRQDPGQGLRLIYYSQIVNDFQKGDIAEGYSVSREKKESFPLTVTSAQKNPTAFYLCASSIRASGKVDNEQFFGPGTRLTVL.